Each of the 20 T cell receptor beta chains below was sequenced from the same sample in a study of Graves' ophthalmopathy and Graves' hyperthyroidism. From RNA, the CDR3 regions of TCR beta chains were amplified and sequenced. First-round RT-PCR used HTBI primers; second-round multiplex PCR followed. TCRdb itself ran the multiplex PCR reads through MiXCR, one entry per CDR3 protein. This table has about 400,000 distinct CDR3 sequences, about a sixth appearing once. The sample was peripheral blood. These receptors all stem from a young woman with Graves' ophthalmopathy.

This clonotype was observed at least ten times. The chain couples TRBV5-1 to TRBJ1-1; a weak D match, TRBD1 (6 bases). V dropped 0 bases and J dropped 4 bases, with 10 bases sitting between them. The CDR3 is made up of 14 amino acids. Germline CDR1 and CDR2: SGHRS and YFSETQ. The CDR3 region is CASSLVAGATEAFF. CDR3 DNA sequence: TGCGCCAGCAGCTTGGTGGCGGGGGCCACTGAAGCTTTCTTT.

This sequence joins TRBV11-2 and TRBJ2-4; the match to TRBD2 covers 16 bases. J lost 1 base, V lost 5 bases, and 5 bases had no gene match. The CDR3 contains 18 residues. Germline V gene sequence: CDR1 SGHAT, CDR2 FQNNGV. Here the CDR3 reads CASSPGLAGGNAKNIQYF. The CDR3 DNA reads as TGTGCCAGCAGCCCGGGACTAGCGGGGGGGAATGCCAAAAACATTCAGTACTTC.

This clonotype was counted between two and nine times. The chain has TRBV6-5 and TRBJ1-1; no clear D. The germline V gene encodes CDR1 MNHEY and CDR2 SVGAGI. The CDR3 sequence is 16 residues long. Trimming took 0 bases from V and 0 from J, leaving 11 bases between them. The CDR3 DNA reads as TGTGCCAGCAGTTACTCTCCGGAGGACCTGAACACTGAAGCTTTCTTT. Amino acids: CASSYSPEDLNTEAFF.

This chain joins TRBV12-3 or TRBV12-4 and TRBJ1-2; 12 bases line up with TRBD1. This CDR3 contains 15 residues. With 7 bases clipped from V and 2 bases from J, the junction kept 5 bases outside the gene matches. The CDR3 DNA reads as TGTGCCAGCAAGGGACAGGGGGCGGTGAACTATGGCTACACCTTC. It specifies CASKGQGAVNYGYTF.

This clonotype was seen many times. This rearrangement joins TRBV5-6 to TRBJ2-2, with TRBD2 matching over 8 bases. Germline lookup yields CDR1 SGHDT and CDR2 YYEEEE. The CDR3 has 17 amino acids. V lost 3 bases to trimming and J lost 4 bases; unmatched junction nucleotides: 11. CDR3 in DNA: TGTGCCAGCAGCTCCGTCGGGCAGCGGGAGTTCACCGGGGAGCTGTTTTTT. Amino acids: CASSSVGQREFTGELFF.

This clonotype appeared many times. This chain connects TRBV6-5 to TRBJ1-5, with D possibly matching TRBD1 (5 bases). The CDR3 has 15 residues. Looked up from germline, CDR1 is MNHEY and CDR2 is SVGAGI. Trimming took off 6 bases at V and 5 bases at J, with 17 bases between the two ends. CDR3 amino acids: CASSLGPQGDQPQHF. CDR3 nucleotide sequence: TGTGCCAGCAGCCTGGGCCCCCAGGGTGATCAGCCCCAGCATTTT.

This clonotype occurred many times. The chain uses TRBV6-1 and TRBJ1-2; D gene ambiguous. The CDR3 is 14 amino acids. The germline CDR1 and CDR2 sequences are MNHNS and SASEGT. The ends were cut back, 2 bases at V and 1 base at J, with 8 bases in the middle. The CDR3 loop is CASSERLGNYGYTF. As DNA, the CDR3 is TGTGCCAGCAGTGAAAGGCTGGGTAACTATGGCTACACCTTC.

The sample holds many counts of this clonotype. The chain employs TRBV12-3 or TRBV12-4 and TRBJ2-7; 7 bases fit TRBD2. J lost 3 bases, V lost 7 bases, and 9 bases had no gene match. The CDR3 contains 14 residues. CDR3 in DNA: TGTGCCAGCACCTCAGCGGGAACGCTCTACGAGCAGTACTTC. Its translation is CASTSAGTLYEQYF.

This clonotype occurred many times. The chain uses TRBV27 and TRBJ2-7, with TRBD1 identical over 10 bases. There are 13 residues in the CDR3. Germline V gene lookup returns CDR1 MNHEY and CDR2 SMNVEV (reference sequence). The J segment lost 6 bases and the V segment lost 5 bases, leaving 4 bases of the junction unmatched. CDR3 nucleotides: TGTGCCAGCAGTCAGGACAGGGGGAGCGAGCAGTACTTC. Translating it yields CASSQDRGSEQYF.

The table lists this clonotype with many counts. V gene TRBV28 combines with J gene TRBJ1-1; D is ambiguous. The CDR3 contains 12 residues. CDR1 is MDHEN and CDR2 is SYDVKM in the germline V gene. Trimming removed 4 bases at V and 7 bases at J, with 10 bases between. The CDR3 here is CASSWLDYEAFF. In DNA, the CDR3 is TGTGCCAGCAGTTGGCTGGATTATGAAGCTTTCTTT.

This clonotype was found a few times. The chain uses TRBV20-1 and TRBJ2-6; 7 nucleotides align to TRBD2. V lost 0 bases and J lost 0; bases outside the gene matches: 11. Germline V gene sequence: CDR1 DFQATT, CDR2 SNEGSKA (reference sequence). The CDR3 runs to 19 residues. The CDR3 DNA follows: TGCAGTGCTAGAGATGGGGTCTTCGGCGGGGGCTCTGGGGCCAACGTCCTGACTTTC. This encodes CSARDGVFGGGSGANVLTF.

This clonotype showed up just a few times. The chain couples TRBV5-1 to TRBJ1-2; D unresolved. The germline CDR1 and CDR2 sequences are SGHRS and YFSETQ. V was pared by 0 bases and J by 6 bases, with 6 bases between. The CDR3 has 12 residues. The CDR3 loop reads CASSLADDGYTF. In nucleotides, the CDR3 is TGCGCCAGCAGCTTGGCTGACGATGGCTACACCTTC.

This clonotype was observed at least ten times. CDR3 region: CASRGASAETQYF. In nucleotides, the CDR3 is TGTGCCAGCAGGGGGGCTAGCGCTGAGACCCAGTACTTC. This rearrangement joins TRBV7-2 to TRBJ2-5; either TRBD1 or TRBD2 may fit D (6 bases each). The CDR3 is 13 residues long. With 6 bases removed from V and 5 bases from J, the gap between germline ends came to 13 bases. Germline V lookup: CDR1 SGHTA, CDR2 FQGNSA.

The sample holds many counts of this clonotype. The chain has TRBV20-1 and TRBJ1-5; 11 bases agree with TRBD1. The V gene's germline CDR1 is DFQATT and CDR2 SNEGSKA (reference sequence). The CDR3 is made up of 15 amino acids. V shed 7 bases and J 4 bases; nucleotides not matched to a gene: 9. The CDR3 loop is CSVTYGTGGNQPQHF. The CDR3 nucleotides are TGCAGTGTCACCTACGGGACAGGGGGGAATCAGCCCCAGCATTTT.

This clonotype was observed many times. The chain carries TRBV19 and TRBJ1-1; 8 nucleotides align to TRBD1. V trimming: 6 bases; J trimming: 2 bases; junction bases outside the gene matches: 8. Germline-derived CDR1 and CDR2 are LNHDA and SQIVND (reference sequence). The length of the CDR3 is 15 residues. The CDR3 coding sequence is TGTGCCAGTAGGGACAGGGAGAGGGTCAACACTGAAGCTTTCTTT. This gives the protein CASRDRERVNTEAFF.

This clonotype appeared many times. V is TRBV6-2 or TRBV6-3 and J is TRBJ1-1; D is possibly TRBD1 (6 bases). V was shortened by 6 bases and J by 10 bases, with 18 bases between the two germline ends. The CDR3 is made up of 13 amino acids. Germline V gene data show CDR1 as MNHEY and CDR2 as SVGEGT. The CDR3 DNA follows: TGTGCCAGCAGCCGTACAGGGAGGGTCGGAGCTTTCTTT. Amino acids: CASSRTGRVGAFF.

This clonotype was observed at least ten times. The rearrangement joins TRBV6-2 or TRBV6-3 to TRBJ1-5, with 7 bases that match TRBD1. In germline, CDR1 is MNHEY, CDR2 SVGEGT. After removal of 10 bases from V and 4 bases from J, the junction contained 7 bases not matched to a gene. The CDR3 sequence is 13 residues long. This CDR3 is CAICSGQNQPQHF. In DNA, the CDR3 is TGTGCCATATGCTCGGGACAGAATCAGCCCCAGCATTTT.

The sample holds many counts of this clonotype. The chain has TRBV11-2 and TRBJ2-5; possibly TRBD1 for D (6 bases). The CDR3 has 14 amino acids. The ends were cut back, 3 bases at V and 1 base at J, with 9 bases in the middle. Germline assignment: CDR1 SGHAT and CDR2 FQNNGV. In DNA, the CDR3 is TGTGCCAGCAGCTTCGGGACACTCCAAGAGACCCAGTACTTC. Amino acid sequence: CASSFGTLQETQYF. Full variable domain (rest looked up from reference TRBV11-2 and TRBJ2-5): EAGVAQSPRYKIIEKRQSVAFWCNPISGHATLYWYQQILGQGPKLLIQFQNNGVVDDSQLPKDRFSAERLKGVDSTLKIQPAKLEDSAVYLCASSFGTLQETQYFGPGTRLLVL.

The CDR3 DNA reads as TGTGCCAGCAGCACATGGACAGGCTCCTACGAGCAGTACTTC. Translating it yields CASSTWTGSYEQYF. The chain employs TRBV13 and TRBJ2-7; 7 nucleotides match TRBD1. The V gene end was trimmed by 5 bases and the J gene end by 0 bases; junction bases not matched to a gene: 4. CDR3 length: 14 amino acids. The germline gives CDR1 PRHDT, CDR2 FYEKMQ (reference sequence).

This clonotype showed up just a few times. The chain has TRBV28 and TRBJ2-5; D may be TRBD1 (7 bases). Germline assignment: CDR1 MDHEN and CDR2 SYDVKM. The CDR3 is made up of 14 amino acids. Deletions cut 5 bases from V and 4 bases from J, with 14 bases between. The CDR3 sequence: CASSPGGSGETQYF. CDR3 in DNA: TGTGCCAGCAGTCCAGGGGGTAGCGGAGAGACCCAGTACTTC.